Shown below are 28 T cell receptor beta chains from a single sample sequenced in a study of OX40 agonist ivuxolimab in advanced cancers. Clones were read by immunoSEQ multiplex PCR, and TCRdb kept only the in-frame ones, dropping some. The sample yields fewer than 45,000 clones, over 60% seen once. This specimen consisted of CD4+ or CD8+ T cells sorted from blood, obtained in a trial of the OX40 agonist ivuxolimab. The source of these receptors is an adult with an advanced solid tumor such as melanoma, head and neck, liver or kidney cancer.

The V and J genes are TRBV10-3 and TRBJ1-1; 8 nucleotides agree with TRBD1. This CDR3 is built from 14 residues. The junction had 6 bases not matched to a gene; V was cut back by 8 bases and J by 1 base. Germline V lookup: CDR1 ENHRY, CDR2 SYGVKD. For the CDR3, the DNA is TGTGCCATCCTATCCGGGACAGGGAACACTGAAGCTTTCTTT. Its protein product is CAILSGTGNTEAFF.

The chain carries TRBV4-2 and TRBJ1-5; 7 positions match TRBD1. J gave up 6 bases and V 4 bases, and 6 bases lay outside the gene matches. CDR3 length: 14 residues. Looked up from germline, CDR1 is LGHNA and CDR2 is YNFKEQ. CDR3 residues: CASSPETGPQPQHF. CDR3 nucleotide sequence: TGTGCCAGCAGCCCTGAGACAGGGCCTCAGCCCCAGCATTTT.

This rearrangement joins TRBV21-1 to TRBJ2-2; TRBD2 is the table's D call and was not checked against the DNA. TRBV21-1 is flagged as a pseudogene. The CDR3 runs to 18 residues. The CDR3 loop is CASSKAGLAGGDTGELFF. The CDR3 bases are TGTGCCAGCAGCAAAGCCGGACTAGCGGGGGGCGATACCGGGGAGCTGTTTTTT.

This clone was counted once. V gene TRBV18 combines with J gene TRBJ1-1, with D hard to call. This CDR3 has 12 residues. Germline V gene data show CDR1 as KGHSH and CDR2 as LQKENI. V was trimmed by 6 bases and J by 14 bases, leaving 19 bases between them. The CDR3 protein is CASSAPGSPQFF. In DNA form, the CDR3 reads TGTGCCAGCTCGGCACCGGGATCTCCGCAGTTCTTT.

As to this clone: Other nucleotide sequences in the sample specify the same CDR3. The J gene is TRBJ2-1, the V gene TRBV5-1, with 14 nucleotides matching TRBD2. The CDR3 length is 18 residues. Germline CDR1 reads SGHRS; CDR2 reads YFSETQ. The V and J ends lost 2 bases and 7 bases, in that order; junction bases with no gene match: 11. The CDR3: CASSLTPPTSGGANEQFF. In DNA, the CDR3 is TGCGCCAGCAGCTTAACTCCCCCGACTAGCGGGGGGGCGAATGAGCAGTTCTTC.

The rearrangement uses TRBV19 and TRBJ1-2; D is possibly TRBD1 (6 bases). Between the trimmed V and J ends, which lost 2 bases and 0 bases, there was a span of 10 bases. The CDR3 length is 15 residues. The germline V gene encodes CDR1 LNHDA and CDR2 SQIVND (reference sequence). The CDR3 nucleotides read TGTGCCAGTAGTATACAGGGGCCCTCTAACTATGGCTACACCTTC. It is translated as CASSIQGPSNYGYTF.

CDR3 nucleotide sequence: TGCGCCAGCGGACAGGGGGCTTCTTCACCCCTCCACTTT. This translates into CASGQGASSPLHF. The rearrangement uses TRBV23-1 and TRBJ1-6, with 11 bases that match TRBD1. TRBV23-1 is reported as an ORF; its role is uncertain. CDR3 length equals 13 residues. J was trimmed by 9 bases and V by 8 bases; bases with no gene match: 3.

The rearrangement uses TRBV18 and TRBJ1-6, with TRBD1 matching over 9 bases. This CDR3 region has 14 residues. J was trimmed by 10 bases and V by 4 bases; bases with no gene match: 5. The germline CDR1 and CDR2 sequences are KGHSH and LQKENI. The chain's CDR3 is CASSRDRVGSPLHF. The CDR3 DNA sequence: TGTGCCAGCTCACGGGACAGGGTGGGCTCACCCCTCCACTTT.

This clone has only one observation. The chain employs TRBV19 and TRBJ1-5, with 9 bases identical to TRBD1. J gave up 0 bases and V 1 base, and 10 bases lay outside the gene matches. Germline loops: CDR1 LNHDA, CDR2 SQIVND (reference sequence). The CDR3 is 19 residues long. DNA of the CDR3: TGTGCCAGTAGTATAGGACAGGGGGATGGCCGATATAGCAATCAGCCCCAGCATTTT. It encodes CASSIGQGDGRYSNQPQHF.

V and J are TRBV30 and TRBJ1-2, with D maybe TRBD1 (6 bases). The germline CDR1 and CDR2 sequences are GTSNPN and SVGIG (reference sequence). The V end was cut by 2 bases, the J end by 6 bases, with 10 bases between. The CDR3 runs 12 residues. In nucleotides, the CDR3 is TGTGCCTGGAGTCTGGGGGGGCATGGCTACACCTTC. It translates to CAWSLGGHGYTF. Drawing the rest from reference TRBV30 and TRBJ1-2, the complete variable domain is SQTIHQWPATLVQPVGSPLSLECTVEGTSNPNLYWYRQAAGRGLQLLFYSVGIGQISSEVPQNLSASRPQDRQFILSSKKLLLSDSGFYLCAWSLGGHGYTFGSGTRLTVV.

The CDR3 region has the DNA TGTGCCAGCAGCCAAGAGTCGCCGGGACAGGGCAGAGATGGCTACACCTTC. Translated: CASSQESPGQGRDGYTF. The rearrangement joins TRBV14 to TRBJ1-2, with TRBD1 matching 9 bases. This CDR3 region has 17 residues. Trimming took 0 bases from V and 6 from J; bases not matched to a gene: 11. Per germline, CDR1 SGHDN and CDR2 FVKESK.

This clone appeared a few times. The chain recombines TRBV2 with TRBJ2-3; 7 bases map to TRBD1. CDR1 and CDR2 from the germline V gene are SNHLY and FYNNEI. V dropped 7 bases and J dropped 6; count of bases not matched to a gene: 16. This CDR3 is 16 amino acids long. CDR3 region: CASNRNRGPTRDTQYF. CDR3 DNA: TGTGCCAGCAACCGTAACAGGGGACCGACGCGTGATACGCAGTATTTT.

Notes on this clone: One end of the junction does not line up with germline, which may come from a read error. The sample holds other DNA sequences that translate to the same CDR3. The chain joins TRBV4-1 to TRBJ1-1; possible D gene TRBD1, 5 bases. This CDR3 comprises 15 residues. Germline CDR1 MGHRA, CDR2 YSYEKL. The DNA for the CDR3 is TGCGCCAGCAGCCAATACCATGACCGGGGCACTGAAGCTTTTTTT. Amino acids: CASSQYHDRGTEAFF.

This chain joins TRBV5-1 and TRBJ2-2; D is undetermined. This CDR3 region has 15 residues. Germline CDR1 and CDR2: SGHRS and YFSETQ. Trimming stripped 0 bases from V and 3 bases from J, with 9 bases between. The CDR3 sequence: CASSLVGPHTGELFF. The CDR3, as DNA: TGCGCCAGCAGCTTGGTGGGCCCCCACACCGGGGAGCTGTTTTTT. Full variable domain (missing parts from reference TRBV5-1 and TRBJ2-2): KAGVTQTPRYLIKTRGQQVTLSCSPISGHRSVSWYQQTPGQGLQFLFEYFSETQRNKGNFPGRFSGRQFSNSRSEMNVSTLELGDSALYLCASSLVGPHTGELFFGEGSRLTVL.

This clone turned up a few times. The chain recombines TRBV6-1 with TRBJ1-2; D is possibly TRBD1 (6 bases). CDR1 is MNHNS, CDR2 SASEGT, per germline. The CDR3 has 13 residues. Trimming left V 4 bases short and J 6 bases short, with 12 bases between. The CDR3 sequence: CASSVERGDGYTF. The CDR3 nucleotides read TGTGCCAGCAGTGTTGAGAGGGGGGATGGCTACACCTTC.

This sequence joins TRBV2 and TRBJ1-4, with 7 bases identical to TRBD1. The length of the CDR3 is 15 residues. With V trimmed by 9 bases and J by 4 bases, 11 bases remained unmatched. Germline V gives CDR1 SNHLY, CDR2 FYNNEI. The CDR3 DNA follows: TGTGCCAGTAAAAGGAGACAGGGTGATAATGAAAAACTGTTTTTT. It translates to CASKRRQGDNEKLFF.

Remarks on this clone: A much larger clone differs from this one at a single base, so this may be a read error. The V and J genes are TRBV6-6 and TRBJ1-6; 7 nucleotides line up with TRBD1. Per germline, CDR1 MNHNY and CDR2 SVGAGI (reference sequence). CDR3 length equals 15 residues. The V and J ends lost 7 bases and 11 bases, in that order; junction bases with no gene match: 14. Written as DNA, the CDR3 is TGTGCCAGCAACCCTATCTATGCAGGGGGGACACCCCTCCACTTT. This gives the protein CASNPIYAGGTPLHF.

With respect to this clone: At the DNA level, this CDR3 is encoded by other sequences in the same sample as well. This chain connects TRBV7-9 to TRBJ2-7; unclear D gene. This CDR3 is built from 11 residues. CDR1 and CDR2 (germline): SEHNR, FQNEAQ (reference sequence). V dropped 2 bases and J dropped 4 bases, with 3 bases sitting between them. The CDR3 bases are TGTGCCAGCAGCTTAAGGTACGAGCAGTACTTC. Its protein is CASSLRYEQYF.

The sample holds a few counts of this clone. The chain is built from TRBV30 and TRBJ2-3, with D possibly TRBD2 on 7 matching bases. V lost 1 base, J lost 9 bases, and 14 bases lay in between. The V gene's germline CDR1 is GTSNPN and CDR2 SVGIG (reference sequence). This CDR3 is 13 amino acids long. In nucleotides, the CDR3 is TGTGCCTGGAGTGATACGGGGAGGGGGACGCAGTATTTT. It codes for CAWSDTGRGTQYF.

The chain couples TRBV10-2 to TRBJ2-7; 7 bases fit TRBD1. The CDR3 loop spans 12 amino acids. V lost 6 bases, J lost 6 bases, and 5 bases stayed unmatched. CDR1 WSHSY and CDR2 SAAADI come from the germline V gene. Here the CDR3 DNA reads TGCGCCAGCAGCCACACAGGGGCCGAGCAGTACGTC. Translated, it gives CASSHTGAEQYV.

The CDR3 coding sequence is TGTGCCAGCAGTGAACATGGCGAGCAGTACTTC. Residues: CASSEHGEQYF. The genes are TRBV6-1 and TRBJ2-7, with D unresolved. The CDR3 is made up of 11 amino acids. Germline V lookup: CDR1 MNHNS, CDR2 SASEGT. V shed 2 bases and J shed 6 bases, with 5 bases lying between them.

There are a few counts of this clone. CDR3 loop: CASSGVNPRSPLHF. In DNA form, the CDR3 reads TGTGCCAGCAGTGGAGTGAACCCTCGATCCCCCCTCCACTTT. This chain joins TRBV2 and TRBJ1-6; unclear D gene. V lost 4 bases and J 13 bases, leaving 17 bases between the germline ends. The CDR3 extends over 14 amino acids. Germline CDR1 and CDR2: SNHLY and FYNNEI.

The genes are TRBV4-1 and TRBJ1-4; weak D call: TRBD1 (5 bases). The CDR3 length is 16 residues. Trimming stripped 4 bases from V and 3 bases from J, with 15 bases between. Germline-derived CDR1 and CDR2 are MGHRA and YSYEKL. Written as DNA, the CDR3 is TGCGCCAGCAGCCGGATCCGACAGCCTTCTAATGAAAAACTGTTTTTT. Translated, it gives CASSRIRQPSNEKLFF.

This rearrangement joins TRBV7-6 to TRBJ2-2; the D gene is possibly TRBD2 (6 bases). CDR1 is SGHVS, CDR2 FNYEAQ, per germline. The CDR3 spans 16 residues. V was clipped by 3 bases and J by 4 bases, with 15 bases between them. The CDR3: CASSFPTGDGTGELFF. In nucleotides, the CDR3 is TGTGCCAGCAGCTTTCCTACGGGGGATGGCACCGGGGAGCTGTTTTTT.

The chain links TRBV7-9 to TRBJ2-5; perhaps D is TRBD1 or TRBD2 (6 bases each). The CDR3 has 16 amino acids. Trimming took 2 bases from V and 0 from J, leaving 13 bases between them. Per germline, CDR1 SEHNR and CDR2 FQNEAQ (reference sequence). CDR3 coding DNA: TGTGCCAGCAGCTTACGGAAGAGGGGGGACCAAGAGACCCAGTACTTC. Its protein product is CASSLRKRGDQETQYF.

The V and J genes are TRBV2 and TRBJ2-3; no reliable D call. The germline CDR1 and CDR2 sequences are SNHLY and FYNNEI. The CDR3 is 18 residues long. The V end was cut by 1 base, the J end by 0 bases, with 17 bases between. The CDR3 nucleotides read TGTGCCAGCAGTGAAGTGTGGCTGGATGGGGTTAGCACAGATACGCAGTATTTT. Its translation is CASSEVWLDGVSTDTQYF.

The chain is built from TRBV9 and TRBJ2-3; TRBD2 is a possible D gene (5 bases). Trimming stripped 4 bases from V and 2 bases from J, with 14 bases between. Germline CDR1 and CDR2: SGDLS and YYNGEE. The CDR3 sequence is 15 residues long. CDR3 sequence: CASSSSGSYTDTQYF. The CDR3 DNA sequence: TGTGCCAGCAGCTCCTCGGGGTCATACACAGATACGCAGTATTTT. Combining the CDR3 with reference TRBV9 and TRBJ2-3 gives the whole variable domain DSGVTQTPKHLITATGQRVTLRCSPRSGDLSVYWYQQSLDQGLQFLIQYYNGEERAKGNILERFSAQQFPDLHSELNLSSLELGDSALYFCASSSSGSYTDTQYFGPGTRLTVL.

The rearrangement joins TRBV9 to TRBJ2-2; maybe TRBD1 (6 bases). The germline V and J ends were trimmed by 3 bases and 8 bases, with 14 bases remaining between them. Per the germline V gene, CDR1 is SGDLS and CDR2 is YYNGEE. The CDR3 has 14 amino acids. Here the CDR3 DNA reads TGTGCCAGCAGCGGTAAGACAGGTAATGGGGAGCTGTTTTTT. It specifies CASSGKTGNGELFF.